This paragraph reports one T cell receptor (beta chain). Antigen specificity is unknown. Generated by immunoSEQ multiplex PCR, the TCRdb table keeps only in-frame clones and is missing some. The table lists about 110,000 clones, roughly 88% of them singletons. This record comes from a study of T cell responses to AZD1222 COVID-19 vaccine. General observations from the study: A reported finding is that nearly half of spike-specific TCRs target unmutated variant regions. With dominance at 160-218 and 743-854, vaccine-associated CD4 TCRs spanned spike.

This sequence originates from an adult in good health. The starting material was peripheral blood, obtained on day 0 of AZD1222 vaccination.

CDR3 loop: CASSQELGEQYF. The CDR3, as DNA: TGCGCCAGCAGCCAAGAGTTAGGCGAGCAGTACTTC. The V call is TRBV4-1, the J call TRBJ2-7, with D uncertain. The CDR3 loop spans 12 amino acids. The germline V and J ends were trimmed by 0 bases and 6 bases, with 6 bases remaining between them. Looked up from germline, CDR1 is MGHRA and CDR2 is YSYEKL.